This paragraph reports one TCR beta chain. In its sample, this clonotype was seen many times. Its specific antigen is unknown. Base qualities are not provided; no much larger clone lies one nucleotide away. To prepare the library, PCR was applied. Sequencer: Illumina HiSeq 2500. TCR libraries were prepared with molecular barcoding, using unique molecular identifiers to normalize TCRbeta repertoire quantification. TCRdb's own reprocessing of the public reads used fastp at Q25 and MiXCR and kept productive beta chains. Records with the same CDR3 protein are collapsed into one entry carrying the most frequent genes and DNA. The sample has about 92,000 distinct CDR3 sequences on record, over 9% of them singletons. The ten largest make up approximately 14% of the sample. This sample is part of a study of T-cell reconstitution after alpha-beta-depleted transplantation in children (dated by TCRdb to the mid-2010s). Regarding the research as a whole: Using TCR repertoire profiling, the study followed T-cell immune reconstitution in a quantitative way in children after TCRalphabeta/CD19-depleted allogeneic hematopoietic cell transplantation.

V is cut by 0 bases and J by 0 bases, and the space between the germline ends is 7 bases. The CDR3 contains 14 residues, cysteine and phenylalanine counted. The sequence is cut down to CDR3 DNA, 42 bases in frame from base 1. For CDR1 and CDR2, the germline V gene lists SGHRS and YFSETQ. This sequence was found in a human donor who donated a stem cell graft to a child with inherited bone marrow failure. Sequencing used PBMCs from the stem cell graft donor, obtained from the stem cell graft. This chain joins TRBV5-1 to TRBJ2-7; the D gene identity is not certain. The CDR3 has the sequence CASSLVAPSYEQYF. Here is the DNA: TGCGCCAGCAGCTTGGTAGCTCCCTCCTACGAGCAGTACTTC.